This T cell receptor beta chain appears in the sequencing data of a study of T cell responses to AZD1222 COVID-19 vaccine. Study observations and caveats: Donor demographics were predominantly white British with a female majority; clonal diversity may be underestimated. Regions left unmutated in variants are reportedly the target of nearly half of spike-specific TCRs.

Using immunoSEQ multiplex PCR, the repertoire was profiled, and TCRdb retains in-frame clones only, with some absent. The sample has 170,000 or so clones; about nine tenths are singletons. Note on this clone: The target antigen is unknown.

This CDR3 region has 14 residues. Between the trimmed V and J ends, which lost 2 bases and 0 bases, there was a span of 9 bases. Germline V gene sequence: CDR1 SGHDT, CDR2 YYEEEE. The sequences come from peripheral blood, collected on day 0 of AZD1222 vaccination. The clonotype comes from an adult in good health. V gene TRBV5-6 combines with J gene TRBJ2-7; unclear D gene. This CDR3 reads CASSLGYSSYEQYF. In DNA form, the CDR3 reads TGTGCCAGCAGCTTAGGGTACAGCTCCTACGAGCAGTACTTC.